This T cell receptor (beta chain) derives from a study of control samples from healthy donors and cancer patients. TCRdb's copy holds only in-frame clones and misses some; the assay was immunoSEQ multiplex PCR. The table has about 180,000 clones, 90% seen once. The CDR3 runs 13 residues. Germline V lookup: CDR1 LGHDT, CDR2 YNNKEL (reference sequence). The V end was cut by 3 bases, the J end by 7 bases, with 10 bases between. This chain joins TRBV3-1 (or the pseudogene TRBV3-2) and TRBJ1-5; D remains ambiguous. The receptor was derived from a woman between 50 and 59 years old in good health. The specimen was blood. The CDR3 loop is CASSHRKGQPQHF. CDR3 coding DNA: TGTGCCAGCAGCCACAGGAAAGGACAGCCCCAGCATTTT.